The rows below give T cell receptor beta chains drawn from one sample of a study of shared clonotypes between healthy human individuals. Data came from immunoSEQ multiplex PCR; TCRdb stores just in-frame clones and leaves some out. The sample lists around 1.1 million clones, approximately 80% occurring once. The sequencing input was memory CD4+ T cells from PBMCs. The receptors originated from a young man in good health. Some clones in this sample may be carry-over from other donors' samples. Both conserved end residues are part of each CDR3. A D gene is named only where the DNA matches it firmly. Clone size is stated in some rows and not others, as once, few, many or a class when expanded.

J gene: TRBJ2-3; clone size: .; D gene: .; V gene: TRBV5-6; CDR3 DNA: TGTGCCAGCAGCCTTGGACCTAGCGGCACAGATACGCAGTATTTT; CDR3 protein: CASSLGPSGTDTQYF
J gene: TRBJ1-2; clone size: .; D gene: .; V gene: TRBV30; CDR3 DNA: TGTGCCTGGAGTCGAGAGGGTTCTGGCTACACCTTC; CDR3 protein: CAWSREGSGYTF
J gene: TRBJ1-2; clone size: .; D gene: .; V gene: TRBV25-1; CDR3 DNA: TGTGCCAGCAGTGAAGTCGGCGGCCAGTTAGCTAACTATGGCTACACCTTC; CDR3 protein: CASSEVGGQLANYGYTF
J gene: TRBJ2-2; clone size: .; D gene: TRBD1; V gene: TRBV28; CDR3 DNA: TGTGCCAGCAGTAGGGCCGGGACAGCGAACACCGGGGAGCTGTTTTTT; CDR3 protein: CASSRAGTANTGELFF
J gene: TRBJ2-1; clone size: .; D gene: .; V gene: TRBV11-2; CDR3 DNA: TGTGCCAGCAGCTCAGGTCCGGGACGATCCCACTACAATGAGCAGTTCTTC; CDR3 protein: CASSSGPGRSHYNEQFF
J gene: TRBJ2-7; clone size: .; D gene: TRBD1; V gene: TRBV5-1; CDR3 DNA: TGCGCCAGCAACCCGGGACAGGGGTCTTCAAGCTCCTACGAGCAGTACTTC; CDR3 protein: CASNPGQGSSSSYEQYF
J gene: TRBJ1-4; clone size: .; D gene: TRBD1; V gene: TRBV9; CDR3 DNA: TGTGCCAGCAGCTCGGGACAGCCAAGCAATGAAAAACTGTTTTTT; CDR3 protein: CASSSGQPSNEKLFF
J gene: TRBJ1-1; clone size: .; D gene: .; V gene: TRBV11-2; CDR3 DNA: TGTGCCAGCAGCTCAACGGCGAGCATGAACACTGAAGCTTTCTTT; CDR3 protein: CASSSTASMNTEAFF
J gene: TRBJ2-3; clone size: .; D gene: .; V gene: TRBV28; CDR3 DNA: TGTGGCACTCGGAGGGGGGGAGGGACAGATACGCAGTATTTT; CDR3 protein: CGTRRGGGTDTQYF
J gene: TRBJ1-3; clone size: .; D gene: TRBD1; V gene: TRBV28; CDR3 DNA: TGTGCCAGCAGTCCCCCACAGGGGGCCTCTGGAAACACCATATATTTT; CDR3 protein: CASSPPQGASGNTIYF
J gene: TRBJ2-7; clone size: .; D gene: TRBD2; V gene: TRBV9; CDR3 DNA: TGTGCCAGCAGCGTAGGGGATAGCGGGAGACGGAACTACGAGCAGTACTTC; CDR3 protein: CASSVGDSGRRNYEQYF
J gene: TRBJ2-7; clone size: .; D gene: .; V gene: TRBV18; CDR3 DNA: TGTGCCAGCTCACCAGTGGGGGGGCCTCGCCGGGAGCAGTACTTC; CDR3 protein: CASSPVGGPRREQYF
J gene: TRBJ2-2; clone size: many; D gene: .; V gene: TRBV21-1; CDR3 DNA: TGTGCCAGCAGACCGACGGGGGAGGATAGGGGCTTTTTGGGCACCGGGGAGCTGTTTTTT; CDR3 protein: CASRPTGEDRGFLGTGELFF
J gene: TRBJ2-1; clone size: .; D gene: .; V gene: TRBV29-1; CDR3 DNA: TGCAGCGTTGTTCCTAGACAGCCCTACAATGAGCAGTTCTTC; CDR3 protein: CSVVPRQPYNEQFF
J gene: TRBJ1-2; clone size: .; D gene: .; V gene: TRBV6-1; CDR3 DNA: TGTGCCAGCAGTGAAGCGCGCAGGGAAACTAACTATGGCTACACCTTC; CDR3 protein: CASSEARRETNYGYTF
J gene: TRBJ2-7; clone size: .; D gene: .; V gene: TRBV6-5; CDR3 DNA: TGTGCCAGCAGTTACTCGATCCCTTACGAGCAGTACTTC; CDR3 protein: CASSYSIPYEQYF
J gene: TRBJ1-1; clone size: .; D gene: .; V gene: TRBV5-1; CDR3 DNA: TGCGCCAGCAGCTTTACGAACACTGAAGCTTTCTTT; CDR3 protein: CASSFTNTEAFF
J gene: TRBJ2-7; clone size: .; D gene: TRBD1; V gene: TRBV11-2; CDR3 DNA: TGTGCCAGCAGGCGGGACAGGGCGAACGAGCAGTACTTC; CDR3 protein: CASRRDRANEQYF
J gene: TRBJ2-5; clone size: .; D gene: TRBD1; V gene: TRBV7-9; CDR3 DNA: TGTGCCAGCAGCGCGCGGACAGGTCAAGAGACCCAGTACTTC; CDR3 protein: CASSARTGQETQYF
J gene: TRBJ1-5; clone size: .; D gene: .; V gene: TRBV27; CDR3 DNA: TGTGCCAGCAGTTTGGTCTATAGCAATCAGCCCCAGCATTTT; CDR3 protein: CASSLVYSNQPQHF
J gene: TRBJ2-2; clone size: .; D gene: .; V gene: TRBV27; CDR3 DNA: TGTGCCAGCAGTTTTCGTTACTCCGGGAACACCGGGGAGCTGTTTTTT; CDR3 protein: CASSFRYSGNTGELFF
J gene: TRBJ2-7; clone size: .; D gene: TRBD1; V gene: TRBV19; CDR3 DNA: TGTGCCAGTAGTACTACCACCCGGACAGGCGGCGAGCAGTACTTC; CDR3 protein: CASSTTTRTGGEQYF
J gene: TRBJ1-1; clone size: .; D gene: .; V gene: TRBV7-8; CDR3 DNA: TGTGCCAGCAGCTTAGGGGGAGATAACACTGAAGCTTTCTTT; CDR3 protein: CASSLGGDNTEAFF
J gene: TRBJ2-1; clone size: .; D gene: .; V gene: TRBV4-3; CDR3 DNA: TGCGCCAGCAGCCAAGGCGGCGGGGCAGGGATGAGAGGTGAGCAGTTCTTC; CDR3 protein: CASSQGGGAGMRGEQFF
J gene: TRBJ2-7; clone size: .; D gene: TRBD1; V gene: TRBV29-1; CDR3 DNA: TGCAGCGTTGAAACAGGGGCCCCCCCCCTACAGTACTTC; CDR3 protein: CSVETGAPPLQYF